This T cell receptor beta chain was sequenced in a study of cytomegalovirus exposure and HLA in healthy donors. V lost 7 bases and J 0 bases, leaving 12 bases between the germline ends. The CDR3 consists of 14 residues. CDR1 SEHNR and CDR2 FQNEAQ come from the germline V gene (reference sequence). This clone has a handful of counts. Method: immunoSEQ multiplex PCR; TCRdb's copy keeps in-frame clones and lacks some. The repertoire includes about 130,000 clones, over 80% of them detected once, and roughly 6.4% sits in the top ten. The source material was PBMCs. This clonotype was sampled from a woman aged 25 to 39 in good health and CMV-seropositive. The V gene is TRBV7-9, the J gene TRBJ1-1; D remains ambiguous. CDR3 residues: CASNHGRLNTEAFF. DNA for the CDR3: TGTGCCAGCAACCACGGTCGCCTGAACACTGAAGCTTTCTTT.